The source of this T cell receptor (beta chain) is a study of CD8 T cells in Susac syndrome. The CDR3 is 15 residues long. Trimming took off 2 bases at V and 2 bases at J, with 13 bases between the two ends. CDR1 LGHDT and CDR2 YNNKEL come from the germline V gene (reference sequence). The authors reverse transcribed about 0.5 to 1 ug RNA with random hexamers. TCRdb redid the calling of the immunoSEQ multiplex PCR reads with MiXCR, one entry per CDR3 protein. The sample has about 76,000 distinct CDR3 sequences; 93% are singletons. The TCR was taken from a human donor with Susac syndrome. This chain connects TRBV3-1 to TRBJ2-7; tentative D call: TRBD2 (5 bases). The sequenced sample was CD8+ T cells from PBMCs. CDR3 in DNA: TGTGCCAGCAGCCAATCGGGGAGAGGGACCTACGAGCAGTACTTC. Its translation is CASSQSGRGTYEQYF.